This T cell receptor (beta chain) stems from a study of blood T cell repertoires in COVID-19 (dated by TCRdb to about 2020). For the study in its entirety: Samples covering the acute and convalescent phases of COVID-19 were provided by collaborators in the United States, Italy and Spain. The prospective study material was composed of cDNA or gDNA derived from T cells, B-cell-depleted T cells, or PBMCs. Deeply sampled blood TCRbeta repertoires from subjects exposed to, actively infected with, or recovered from COVID-19 were included in the dataset. The repertoires were released in a freely available public database intended as a resource for research on the immune response to SARS-CoV-2. Samples were obtained from the ongoing ImmuneRACE study (first 160 participants) and from roughly 1,300 subjects provided by 6 global collaborators. Sample metadata almost always included a de-identified subject ID, COVID-19 status, age in years and sex. Where HLA class I and class II types were available, the types were taken from metadata supplied by the sample provider, not from assay-based typing. General findings and caveats noted by the study authors: The amount of clinical and demographic metadata varied by source and participant and was provided uncurated.

Based on the germline V gene, the CDR1 and CDR2 sequences are SGDLS and YYNGEE. V loses 0 bases of germline sequence and J loses 5 bases, and the interval between the two ends is 14 bases. The CDR3, cysteine through phenylalanine, is 15 amino acids long. Only CDR3 DNA remains: 45 bases, in frame from the first base. TCRbeta CDR3 regions were amplified from genomic DNA by means of the immunoSEQ Assay, a bias-controlled multiplex PCR. The study's processing was this. The number of nucleated cells in each sample was estimated by amplification of reference gene primers within the assay. To quantify the absolute abundance of each unique TCRbeta CDR3 rearrangement, sequence reads were collapsed and filtered. For each sample, productive Simpson clonality was calculated by taking the square root of Simpson's diversity index across productive rearrangements. TCRdb re-hosts the immuneACCESS table, in-frame sequences only. Its copies lack some clones; in the studies checked, an unresolved V gene accounts for under half of them, and the cause for the rest is not known. The DNA gave D and trimming, while V, J and clone size come from that table. Recorded for this sample are approximately 290,000 clones; around 90% of them occurred a single time. The ten largest clones represent 2% to 3% of the sample.

A word on this clone: The target of this receptor is not known. Per-base quality was not reported, and no clone a single base away is much larger than it.

Collaborating institutions collected whole blood in K2EDTA tubes following their own protocols. For TCRbeta analysis, collaborators shipped samples as frozen whole blood, isolated PBMCs, or DNA extracted from either of those sample types. The source material was peripheral blood. The rearranged segments are TRBV9 and TRBJ2-5, and perhaps TRBD2 as D gene, on 7 matching bases. This receptor was identified in a young man with active or convalescent COVID-19. CDR3 loop: CASSVVGGGAETQYF. At the DNA level, the sequence is TGTGCCAGCAGCGTAGTAGGAGGGGGGGCCGAGACCCAGTACTTC.